This T cell receptor (beta chain) came from a study of OX40 agonist ivuxolimab in advanced cancers. A note on the overall study: The costimulatory receptor OX40 (CD134) was targeted by ivuxolimab, a fully human IgG2 agonistic monoclonal antibody. Intravenous ivuxolimab was administered to patients every 2 weeks at six dose levels: 0.01, 0.1, 0.3, 1.5, 3 and 10 mg/kg. Of the roughly 51 patients in dose escalation, some 20 had hepatocellular carcinoma, about 15 had melanoma, 9 had renal cell carcinoma and 9 had head and neck cancer. A male proportion of 82.7% and a mean age of approximately 55 years, ranging from 23 to 79, were recorded for the dose-escalation cohort. Patients were allowed to have had prior anti-PD-1, anti-PD-L1 or anti-CTLA-4 therapy, and around 43% of the dose-escalation patients had been treated with checkpoint inhibitors. Partial responses occurred in three dose-escalation patients: two with cutaneous melanoma and one with hepatocellular carcinoma. Peripheral TCRbeta sequencing was intended to test whether TCR sequence diversity was altered and clonal T-cell expansion was caused by ivuxolimab. The paper describes the monotherapy dose-escalation part (N of about 55 patients) of the phase I trial of ivuxolimab.

On the study overall, not on this receptor specifically: Low levels of normalized T-cell clonal expansion were also seen in some patients who did not respond. At doses of 0.1 to 3.0 mg/kg, clonal expansion of both CD4+ and CD8+ T cells in blood was seen between baseline and week 6. Antigen specificity was not determined for the clonally expanded peripheral T cells. After ivuxolimab, more expanded clones were found on average in CD8+ T cells than in CD4+ T cells. In the 0.1-3.0 mg/kg groups, partial responders had among the lowest normalized peripheral clonal expansion, particularly in CD8+ T cells.

The germline V gene gives CDR1 as SGHTA and CDR2 as FQGNSA. Cut back by 5 bases and 2 bases, the V and J ends lie 9 bases apart. From the cysteine through the phenylalanine, the CDR3 covers 13 amino acids. Of the read, only the CDR3 DNA is kept; its 39 bases are in frame from base 1. The trial excluded patients who had a history of autoimmune disease or were on systemic immunosuppression. In every dose cohort, peripheral blood was drawn for TCR sequencing at baseline, cycle 4 day 1, and cycle 7 day 1. Samples were obtained from an open-label, multicenter, first-in-human phase I dose-escalation trial of ivuxolimab. Adults with locally advanced or metastatic melanoma, renal cell, hepatocellular, or head and neck squamous cell carcinoma were enrolled in the trial. Before TCR sequencing, CD4+ T cells and CD8+ T cells were sorted from peripheral blood as separate populations. Worth noting for this clone: Its recognized antigen is unknown. Base qualities are not provided; no much larger clone lies one nucleotide away.

Genomic DNA was extracted from sorted cells for sequencing of the TCRbeta CDR3 region. The immunoSEQ Assay was used to sequence the TCRbeta CDR3 regions. The clones in this table, taken by TCRdb from immuneACCESS, are in-frame only. Not every clone is retained; where verified, under half of the shortfall comes from an unresolved V gene, and the cause of the rest is unknown. This sample comprises about 79,000 clones, 90% to 95% of them detected only once. The ten largest clones capture 9.5% to 10% of the sample. The sequence joins TRBV7-2 to TRBJ1-2; TRBD1 might be the D gene, on 5 matching bases. This clonotype was obtained from an adult with an advanced solid tumor such as melanoma, head and neck, liver or kidney cancer. The material was CD4+ or CD8+ T cells sorted from blood, obtained in a trial of the OX40 agonist ivuxolimab. This receptor has the CDR3 CASSGTVNYGYTF. The DNA sequence is as follows: TGTGCCAGCAGCGGGACTGTGAACTATGGCTACACCTTC.